Below, one TCR beta chain is given with its context. This clonotype was seen ten or more times. Its antigen remains undetermined. Base qualities are not provided; no much larger clone lies one nucleotide away. CDR1 and CDR2, per the germline V gene (reference sequence), are SGHAT and FQDESV. Trimming leaves V shorter by 2 bases and J shorter by 8 bases, with the junction holding 13 bases beyond the gene matches. The CDR3 sequence holds 18 residues, the cysteine and phenylalanine included. Of the read, only the CDR3 DNA is kept; its 54 bases are in frame from base 1. Only healthy Caucasian donors were included. The study also sequenced three unrelated non-twin adults: a male aged 18 to 29, a male aged 50 to 60 and a female aged 50 to 60. Miltenyi CD45RO+ enrichment and human naive T-cell isolation kits were used to isolate memory (CD45RO+) and naive T cells from PBMC. This sample was taken from a study of identical twins (dated by TCRdb to the mid-2010s). A note on the overall study: To test whether fetal clonotypes persist, the study used deep sequencing on TCR alpha and beta repertoires from monozygotic twins, unrelated adults of various ages, and cord blood. Replicate twin experiments were performed at different times using different library preparation protocols to rule out contamination.

Libraries were constructed by 5' RACE. TCRdb names Illumina HiSeq 2000 as the instrument used. A universal primer binding site was added through template switching, and the final cDNA carried a unique molecular identifier so that TCR cDNA molecules could be counted accurately. Specific primers in the conserved constant-segment region were used to synthesize first-strand cDNA for the TCR alpha and beta chains. To control for contamination, every cDNA library was double barcoded, receiving both a SMART-Mk sample barcode and Illumina barcodes. TruSeq adapter sequences along with Illumina sample barcodes were introduced in two successive PCR steps. The Illumina HiSeq platform was used with custom primers to sequence TCR alpha and beta cDNA libraries. Under the source paper's analysis protocol: MiGEC was used to process raw reads and extract unique molecular identifiers, and MiXCR was used to find CDR3 positions. For each individual, recombination models were inferred using an EM algorithm with the repgenHMM and IGoR tools. The tcR package in R was used for shared clonotype analysis, with sharing normalized by the product of cloneset sizes. To study raw recombination free of thymic and clonal selection effects, out-of-frame nonproductive sequences were analyzed. The public reads were run again by TCRdb, first through fastp at Q25 and then through MiXCR, and only productive beta chains were kept. Under each unique CDR3 protein, matching rows form one entry showing the most common genes and DNA. It is TCRdb's table, rather than the study itself, that gives the V and J calls and clone size. The sample profile shows some 710,000 distinct CDR3 sequences; around 5.7% of them were found once. The ten largest clones represent 1.5% to 2% of the sample.

What the work shows at the level of the full study, not this receptor alone: Compared with coincidental sharing between unrelated individuals, an excess of low generation-probability sequences was observed among out-of-frame TCR alpha sequences shared between twins. Out-of-frame TCR alpha sharing in monozygotic twins was systematically underestimated by recombination models, whereas sharing between unrelated individuals was in agreement with the recombination models. The excess sharing between twins in beta out-of-frame sequences was weaker because fewer shared sequences reduced the signal-to-noise ratio. Because the same donors could not be followed over many years, conclusions were based on cross-sectional statistical analysis. Fewer insertions were carried by abundant cord blood beta clonotypes, a similar but weaker trend appeared in young adult naive repertoires, and no such trend appeared in memory repertoires. Invariant T cells such as MAIT and iNKT could partly confound zero-insertion analyses, although diverse VJ usage argued against such confounding for most clonotypes.

The TCR sequence derives from a man younger than 30 in good health. This sequence uses TRBV11-1 and TRBJ2-1; 12 bases in the junction line up with TRBD2. The sequenced sample consisted of naive T cells sorted from blood. The sample's cell subset or site label, in plain terms: cells isolated with a human naive T-cell isolation kit. The CDR3 protein sequence reads: CASSLRGLAGTNRDEQFF. The nucleotide sequence reads TGTGCCAGCAGCTTAAGGGGACTAGCGGGCACCAACCGCGATGAGCAGTTCTTC.